These 31 T cell receptor beta chains were sequenced from one sample in a study of naive and memory T cell subsets (TCRdb year 2017). In light of the paper, this sample's treatment or condition label describes: skin biopsy from PPD injection site in Mantoux-positive individual. Before reverse transcription, total RNA that had not been cell sorted was treated with RQ1 DNase, with a target input of roughly 1 to 1,100 ng. Libraries were built with UMI-ligation and nested PCR. Sequencing relied on an Illumina MiSeq. TCR RNA was reverse transcribed with SuperScript IV using alpha and beta constant region primers for the blood and skin samples. TCRdb's own reprocessing of the public reads used fastp at Q25 and MiXCR and kept productive beta chains. Identical CDR3 protein sequences are pooled into one entry, listed with their most common genes and DNA. Counted in this sample were 18,000 or so distinct CDR3 sequences; roughly 9.8% of them appeared once. The ten largest clonotypes hold around 6.8% of the sample.

The sample in question was skin, obtained from a tuberculin skin test site. The receptors were sampled from an adult in good health.

This clonotype was detected many times. This sequence joins TRBV6-2 or TRBV6-3 and TRBJ1-1, with D hard to call. Germline-derived CDR1 and CDR2 are MNHEY and SVGEGT. Trimming removed 5 bases from V and 0 bases from J, with 10 bases in between. The CDR3 sequence is 14 residues long. Here the CDR3 DNA reads TGTGCCAGCAGTCTCAGCGTAGTGAACACTGAAGCTTTCTTT. Translated: CASSLSVVNTEAFF.

This chain uses TRBV24-1 with TRBJ1-2; the D is unclear. The CDR3 runs to 13 residues. Per the germline V gene, CDR1 is KGHDR and CDR2 is SFDVKD. Trimming stripped 3 bases from V and 8 bases from J, with 12 bases between. CDR3 nucleotides: TGTGCCACCAGTGATGTTACAAGTCCGGGCTACACCTTC. This gives the protein CATSDVTSPGYTF.

V usage is TRBV10-2 and J usage is TRBJ2-7, with 7 bases aligning to TRBD1. The CDR3 has 13 amino acids. In germline, CDR1 is WSHSY, CDR2 SAAADI. V shed 5 bases and J 7 bases; nucleotides not matched to a gene: 8. CDR3 protein: CASSQGQRPEQYF. CDR3 bases: TGCGCCAGCAGTCAGGGACAGCGCCCTGAGCAGTACTTC.

This clonotype has at least ten counts. The chain combines TRBV18 with TRBJ2-7; 10 bases match TRBD1. The germline gives CDR1 KGHSH, CDR2 LQKENI. Germline trimming cut 9 bases from V and 5 bases from J; bases unmatched to any gene: 7. The CDR3 extends over 13 amino acids. CDR3 in DNA: TGTGCCAGTTCGGGACAGGGGATCAACGAGCAGTACTTC. As protein: CASSGQGINEQYF.

The sample holds many counts of this clonotype. The chain uses TRBV29-1 and TRBJ2-5; TRBD2 aligns across 12 bases. J was trimmed by 0 bases and V by 6 bases; bases with no gene match: 8. Germline V gives CDR1 SQVTM, CDR2 ANQGSEA. The CDR3 has 16 residues. DNA for the CDR3: TGCAGCGTCCTACTAGCGGGGGGAGGGGACCAAGAGACCCAGTACTTC. Protein sequence: CSVLLAGGGDQETQYF.

This clonotype has a count of ten or more. This chain links TRBV4-2 with TRBJ2-7; unclear D gene. V gave up 0 bases and J gave up 2 bases, with 11 bases separating them. Germline CDR1 is LGHNA and CDR2 is YNFKEQ. There are 15 residues in the CDR3. The CDR3 bases are TGTGCCAGCAGCCAAGACCAGGAGAGGACCTACGAGCAGTACTTC. Translation gives CASSQDQERTYEQYF.

This clonotype is medium-sized by share. The chain uses TRBV27 and TRBJ2-1; 9 bases are a match to TRBD1. Germline V gene sequence: CDR1 MNHEY, CDR2 SMNVEV (reference sequence). There are 15 residues in the CDR3. V gave up 3 bases and J gave up 3 bases; unmatched junction bases: 3. The CDR3 DNA reads as TGTGCCAGCAGTTTGAGACAGGGGGTCTACAATGAGCAGTTCTTC. This codes for CASSLRQGVYNEQFF.

The chain carries TRBV4-1 and TRBJ2-1, with TRBD1 as a possible D gene (6 bases). The germline V gene has CDR1 MGHRA and CDR2 YSYEKL. The CDR3 extends over 16 amino acids. V was pared by 4 bases and J by 5 bases, with 18 bases between. In nucleotides, the CDR3 is TGCGCCAGCAGCCGATATGCGGCCCGGGACAACAATGAGCAGTTCTTC. Translating gives CASSRYAARDNNEQFF.

Relative to its sample, this clonotype is medium-sized. J is TRBJ2-1 and V is TRBV20-1; D might be TRBD1 or TRBD2, each matching 6 bases. The CDR3 covers 18 residues. The V gene's germline CDR1 is DFQATT and CDR2 SNEGSKA (reference sequence). The V end was cut by 0 bases, the J end by 0 bases, with 18 bases between. DNA for the CDR3: TGCAGTGCTAGAGATCAAGGGGGGCGGATGAGCTCCTACAATGAGCAGTTCTTC. This codes for CSARDQGGRMSSYNEQFF.

CDR3 nucleotides: TGTGCCAGCAGCTTAGTCGGGTCGTGGACTGAAGCTTTCTTT. This encodes CASSLVGSWTEAFF. The V and J genes are TRBV7-2 and TRBJ1-1; no definite D call. Germline V gene data show CDR1 as SGHTA and CDR2 as FQGNSA. The CDR3 is 14 amino acids. The ends were cut back, 1 base at V and 5 bases at J, with 11 bases in the middle.

This clonotype is medium-sized in the sample. This sequence joins TRBV28 and TRBJ2-5; weak D call: TRBD2 (6 bases). CDR3 length equals 14 residues. The germline CDR1 and CDR2 sequences are MDHEN and SYDVKM. The ends were cut back, 5 bases at V and 9 bases at J, with 19 bases in the middle. CDR3 nucleotides: TGTGCCAGCAGTATCAGCGGGCGGAGGGCGTCCCAGTACTTC. It yields the protein CASSISGRRASQYF.

The rearrangement uses TRBV7-3 and TRBJ2-2; possibly TRBD1 for D (6 bases). The CDR3 is 16 amino acids. Germline V lookup: CDR1 SGHTA, CDR2 FQGTGA. Trimming cost V 5 bases and J 0 bases, with 13 bases left between them. This CDR3 reads CASSPPGTSNTGELFF. DNA for the CDR3: TGTGCCAGCAGCCCCCCAGGGACATCGAACACCGGGGAGCTGTTTTTT.

The chain combines TRBV20-1 with TRBJ2-1; D might be TRBD2 (5 bases). The CDR3 length is 13 residues. Trimming removed 6 bases from V and 8 bases from J, with 17 bases in between. The V gene's germline CDR1 is DFQATT and CDR2 SNEGSKA (reference sequence). The CDR3: CSAWETSSDEQFF. DNA of the CDR3: TGCAGTGCCTGGGAAACTAGTTCCGATGAGCAGTTCTTC.

V and J are TRBV5-1 and TRBJ2-1; either TRBD1 or TRBD2 may fit D (6 bases each). V lost 3 bases to trimming and J lost 0 bases, with 10 bases between them. CDR3 length: 15 amino acids. Per the germline V gene, CDR1 is SGHRS and CDR2 is YFSETQ. CDR3: CASSSQGGSYNEQFF. CDR3 DNA sequence: TGCGCCAGCAGCTCACAGGGAGGCTCCTACAATGAGCAGTTCTTC.

This clonotype was counted many times. CDR3: CASSLNRAPDTQYF. The CDR3 bases are TGTGCCAGCAGCTTGAACAGGGCCCCAGATACGCAGTATTTT. The V call is TRBV7-2, the J call TRBJ2-3; tentatively, D is TRBD1 (6 bases). The V end was cut by 3 bases, the J end by 4 bases, with 11 bases between. The CDR3 length is 14 residues. Germline CDR1 reads SGHTA; CDR2 reads FQGNSA. The entire variable domain, with the rest obtained from reference TRBV7-2 and TRBJ2-3, is as follows: GAGVSQSPSNKVTEKGKDVELRCDPISGHTALYWYRQSLGQGLEFLIYFQGNSAPDKSGLPSDRFSAERTGGSVSTLTIQRTQQEDSAVYLCASSLNRAPDTQYFGPGTRLTVL.

The rearrangement joins TRBV6-5 to TRBJ2-7, with 9 nucleotides matching TRBD2. The V gene's germline CDR1 is MNHEY and CDR2 SVGAGI. With 4 bases clipped from V and 6 bases from J, the junction kept 7 bases outside the gene matches. The CDR3 covers 14 residues. CDR3 DNA sequence: TGTGCCAGCAGTTCCAGCGGGGGGCCGGGCGAGCAGTACTTC. Translating gives CASSSSGGPGEQYF.

V is TRBV7-2 and J is TRBJ2-2; 7 bases align to TRBD1. CDR3 length equals 19 residues. Germline V CDR1 and CDR2: SGHTA, FQGNSA. Trimming took 7 bases from V and 2 from J; bases not matched to a gene: 19. CDR3 region: CASTKGGGQGSLNTGELFF. CDR3 sequence (DNA): TGTGCCAGCACCAAAGGGGGCGGGCAGGGGAGTTTAAACACCGGGGAGCTGTTTTTT.

Ten or more counts support this clonotype. The V and J genes are TRBV6-2 or TRBV6-3 and TRBJ2-5; 11 bases align to TRBD2. CDR1 is MNHEY, CDR2 SVGEGT, per germline. The CDR3 sequence is 17 residues long. Unmatched junction bases numbered 13, after V lost 5 bases and J lost 5 bases. The CDR3 spells CASSGTSGGLSPETQYF. Written as DNA, the CDR3 is TGTGCCAGCAGTGGGACTAGCGGAGGTTTATCGCCTGAGACCCAGTACTTC.

This clonotype was counted only a few times. This could be a read error, since a much larger clone is one nucleotide away. V gene TRBV7-9 combines with J gene TRBJ2-1; perhaps TRBD2 as D (6 bases). The V and J ends lost 3 bases and 7 bases respectively, with 16 bases between them. The CDR3 spans 15 residues. The V gene's germline CDR1 is SEHNR and CDR2 FQNEAQ (reference sequence). The DNA of the CDR3 is TGTGCCAGCAGCTTCTCAGGGACTCCCTGTAATGAGCAGTTCTTC. It codes for CASSFSGTPCNEQFF.

This clonotype was seen at least ten times. This chain uses TRBV12-3 or TRBV12-4 with TRBJ2-1, with 8 nucleotides matching TRBD1. J was trimmed by 7 bases and V by 5 bases; bases with no gene match: 4. This CDR3 contains 13 residues. CDR3 in DNA: TGTGCCAGCAGTCCGACAGGGGTGAATGAGCAGTTCTTC. Translated: CASSPTGVNEQFF.

This clonotype was picked up many times. The V gene is TRBV6-1, the J gene TRBJ2-7, with TRBD2 as a possible D gene (7 bases). The V gene's germline CDR1 is MNHNS and CDR2 SASEGT. The CDR3 totals 12 residues. The V end was cut by 2 bases, the J end by 12 bases, with 14 bases between. This chain's CDR3 is CASSEPAGEGYF. CDR3 in DNA: TGTGCCAGCAGTGAACCCGCAGGGGAGGGGTACTTC.

This clonotype has ten or more counts. CDR3 sequence (DNA): TGTGCCAGCACTGTGGGGGTAGCGGGCCGCAATGAGCAGTTCTTC. It is translated as CASTVGVAGRNEQFF. The V gene is TRBV6-1, the J gene TRBJ2-1, with TRBD2 identical over 7 bases. The CDR3 loop spans 15 amino acids. Germline V gene lookup returns CDR1 MNHNS and CDR2 SASEGT. V was pared by 7 bases and J by 6 bases, with 12 bases of the junction left unmatched.

With regard to this clonotype: Compared with germline, one end of the junction differs, possibly owing to a read error. The chain couples TRBV5-1 to TRBJ1-2, with TRBD1 matching 8 bases. Germline V gene data show CDR1 as SGHRS and CDR2 as YFSETQ. CDR3 length equals 15 residues. The CDR3 DNA sequence: TGCGCCAGCAGCGACGGATCAGGGGGCAACTATGGCGACACCTTC. Its translation: CASSDGSGGNYGDTF.

This clonotype was observed a handful of times. The chain carries TRBV6-2 or TRBV6-3 and TRBJ2-1; either TRBD1 or TRBD2 may fit D (6 bases each). V shed 2 bases and J shed 4 bases, with 15 bases lying between them. Germline CDR1 reads MNHEY; CDR2 reads SVGEGT. CDR3 length: 16 amino acids. In nucleotides, the CDR3 is TGTGCCAGCAGTTACCTTCGTCCGGGGGCTTACAATGAGCAGTTCTTC. Amino acids: CASSYLRPGAYNEQFF.

This sequence joins TRBV14 and TRBJ2-1, with D perhaps matching TRBD2 (6 bases). The germline V gene encodes CDR1 SGHDN and CDR2 FVKESK. The CDR3 length is 14 residues. V was shortened by 1 base and J by 3 bases, with 7 bases between the two germline ends. This CDR3 reads CASSQAGLYNEQFF. The CDR3 nucleotides read TGTGCCAGCAGCCAAGCGGGACTCTACAATGAGCAGTTCTTC.

This clonotype was recorded at least ten times. The chain links TRBV20-1 to TRBJ2-3; D is possibly TRBD2 (7 bases). The CDR3 has 16 amino acids. From germline, CDR1 is DFQATT and CDR2 SNEGSKA (reference sequence). The V end lost 4 bases, the J end lost 0 bases, and 17 bases lay between the germline ends. The CDR3 loop reads CSATRGASTSTDTQYF. CDR3 bases: TGCAGTGCTACACGGGGGGCCAGCACTAGCACAGATACGCAGTATTTT.

This rearrangement joins TRBV20-1 to TRBJ2-1; TRBD2 matches 12 bases. V was clipped by 4 bases and J by 5 bases; unmatched bases: 6. CDR1 and CDR2 (germline): DFQATT, SNEGSKA (reference sequence). This CDR3 is 15 amino acids long. The CDR3 DNA is TGCAGTGCTATTAGACTAGCGGGGGCCCACAATGAGCAGTTCTTC. It encodes CSAIRLAGAHNEQFF.

By share, this clonotype ranks as medium-sized. The chain couples TRBV20-1 to TRBJ2-1, with D unresolved. This CDR3 contains 9 residues. Germline values: CDR1 DFQATT, CDR2 SNEGSKA (reference sequence). V lost 4 bases, J lost 12 bases, and 7 bases lay in between. CDR3 sequence reads: CSAKPVQFF. The CDR3 DNA reads as TGCAGTGCTAAACCCGTGCAGTTCTTC.

This clonotype showed up just a few times. The chain carries TRBV29-1 and TRBJ1-2; TRBD1 aligns across 7 bases. The CDR3 is made up of 15 amino acids. CDR1 SQVTM and CDR2 ANQGSEA come from the germline V gene. Trimming at V came to 7 bases and at J to 0 bases, leaving 11 bases not matched to a gene. CDR3 region: CSAEGGPGSNYGYTF. The DNA for the CDR3 is TGCAGCGCCGAAGGGGGCCCTGGCTCTAACTATGGCTACACCTTC.

Many counts were recorded for this clonotype. The chain has TRBV7-9 and TRBJ1-1; no firm D call. Trimming left V 1 base short and J 5 bases short, with 14 bases between. Germline CDR1 is SEHNR and CDR2 is FQNEAQ (reference sequence). This CDR3 region has 15 residues. CDR3 protein: CASSLVLGYGTEAFF. The DNA of the CDR3 is TGTGCCAGCAGCTTAGTACTGGGTTATGGAACTGAAGCTTTCTTT.

This clonotype was observed at least ten times. The rearrangement uses TRBV24-1 and TRBJ2-1; 11 positions match TRBD2. CDR3 length: 16 amino acids. The ends lost 4 bases at V and 7 bases at J; junction bases unmatched: 8. Looked up from germline, CDR1 is KGHDR and CDR2 is SFDVKD. CDR3 sequence reads: CATSDRRTSGLNEQFF. For the CDR3, the DNA is TGTGCCACCAGTGACCGCCGGACTAGCGGGCTGAATGAGCAGTTCTTC.